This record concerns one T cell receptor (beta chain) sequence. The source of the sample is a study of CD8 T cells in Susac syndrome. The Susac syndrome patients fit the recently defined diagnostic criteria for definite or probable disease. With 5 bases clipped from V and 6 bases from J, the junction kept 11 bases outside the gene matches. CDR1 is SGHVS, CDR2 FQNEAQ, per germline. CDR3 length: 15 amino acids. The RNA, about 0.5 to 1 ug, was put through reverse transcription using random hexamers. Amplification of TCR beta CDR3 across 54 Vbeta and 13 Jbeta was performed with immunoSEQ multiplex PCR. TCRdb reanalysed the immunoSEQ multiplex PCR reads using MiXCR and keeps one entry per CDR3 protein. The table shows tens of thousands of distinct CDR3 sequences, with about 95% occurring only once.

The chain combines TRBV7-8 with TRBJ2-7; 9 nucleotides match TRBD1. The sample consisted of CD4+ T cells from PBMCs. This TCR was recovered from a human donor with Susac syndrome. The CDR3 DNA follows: TGTGCCAGCAGCACTCGAAAACAGGGGGCGGTCGAGCAGTACTTC. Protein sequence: CASSTRKQGAVEQYF.